Below, 24 T cell receptor beta chains from the same sample are listed, as sequenced in a study of blood T cell repertoires in COVID-19 (dated by TCRdb to the early 2020s). Library creation used the immunoSEQ multiplex PCR assay. This immuneACCESS table, as held by TCRdb, lists in-frame sequences with V and J called but not all clones. Of the missing ones, under half trace to an unresolved V gene in checked studies; the others have no known cause. This sample has 200,000 or so clones in its table, and 85% to 90% of those were observed once. The top ten clones comprise 3% to 4% of the sample. The sequenced sample consisted of PBMCs or T cells enriched from blood (not recorded which). All receptors come from a woman younger than 35 in a cohort exposed to, infected with or recovered from COVID-19 (not recorded which).

DNA for the CDR3: TGTGCCAGCAGCTTAGGGGTGGTTGGGAGCAGGAGGGAGACCCAGTACTTC. This translates into CASSLGVVGSRRETQYF. The chain has TRBV7-8 and TRBJ2-5, with TRBD2 as a possible D gene (5 bases). Germline V gene sequence: CDR1 SGHVS, CDR2 FQNEAQ. V dropped 1 base and J dropped 5 bases, with 20 bases sitting between them. This CDR3 comprises 17 residues.

Turning to this clone: The junction departs from germline at one end; a sequencing error may be responsible. The chain couples TRBV9 to TRBJ2-5, with D possibly being TRBD2 (5 bases). CDR1 and CDR2 from the germline V gene are SGDLS and YYNGEE. This CDR3 is built from 16 residues. DNA of the CDR3: TGTGCCGGCAGCCTTCAAATGGACTGGAACAAAGAGACCCAGTACTTC. Encoded protein: CAGSLQMDWNKETQYF.

CDR3 nucleotides: TGTGCCAGCAGCCCCTCCCTACTTGATACGCAGTATTTT. Protein sequence: CASSPSLLDTQYF. The chain recombines TRBV6-6 with TRBJ2-3; unclear D gene. Germline CDR1 and CDR2: MNHNY and SVGAGI (reference sequence). The V and J ends lost 6 bases and 6 bases respectively, with 13 bases between them. The CDR3 extends over 13 amino acids.

The gene calls are TRBV14 and TRBJ2-7; D uncertain. Per the germline V gene, CDR1 is SGHDN and CDR2 is FVKESK. This CDR3 comprises 13 residues. V was trimmed by 2 bases and J by 5 bases, leaving 10 bases between them. Here the CDR3 reads CASSQSGFNEQYF. The CDR3 DNA is TGTGCCAGCAGCCAATCCGGGTTCAACGAGCAGTACTTC.

The chain has TRBV5-4 and TRBJ1-6, with 7 nucleotides matching TRBD1. The CDR3 is made up of 14 amino acids. Germline CDR1 and CDR2: SGHNT and YYREEE (reference sequence). Unmatched junction bases numbered 3, after V lost 0 bases and J lost 9 bases. CDR3 amino acids: CASSLGDRGSPLHF. CDR3 bases: TGTGCCAGCAGCTTGGGGGACAGAGGTTCACCCCTCCACTTT.

J is TRBJ2-5 and V is TRBV6-5; D is possibly TRBD2 (5 bases). Trimming stripped 9 bases from V and 4 bases from J, with 12 bases between. The CDR3 covers 12 residues. Germline CDR1 is MNHEY and CDR2 is SVGAGI. CDR3 sequence reads: CASRRGGETQYF. The CDR3 nucleotides are TGTGCCAGTCGGCGAGGAGGAGAGACCCAGTACTTC.

This clone was seen only a few times. The genes are TRBV5-1 and TRBJ2-2; 7 bases are a match to TRBD2. From germline, CDR1 is SGHRS and CDR2 YFSETQ. This CDR3 has 14 residues. V lost 4 bases to trimming and J lost 4 bases; unmatched junction nucleotides: 4. DNA of the CDR3: TGCGCCAGCAGCAGGGAGGGGAGCACCGGGGAGCTGTTTTTT. This translates into CASSREGSTGELFF.

The chain links TRBV7-9 to TRBJ2-7; TRBD2 matches at 14 bases. J lost 2 bases, V lost 6 bases, and 9 bases had no gene match. Germline values: CDR1 SEHNR, CDR2 FQNEAQ (reference sequence). The CDR3 has 17 residues. CDR3 nucleotides: TGTGCCAGCAGTGGACTAGCGGGAGGCCATAGACCCTACGAGCAGTACTTC. It translates to CASSGLAGGHRPYEQYF.

The CDR3 region is CASSFTRTPGNNEQFF. The CDR3 DNA reads as TGTGCCAGCAGCTTCACCCGGACCCCGGGGAACAATGAGCAGTTCTTC. The chain has TRBV7-9 and TRBJ2-1; D perhaps matches TRBD2 (5 bases). The germline CDR1 and CDR2 sequences are SEHNR and FQNEAQ (reference sequence). The CDR3 consists of 16 residues. Trimming removed 3 bases at V and 5 bases at J, with 17 bases between.

The V call is TRBV5-1, the J call TRBJ2-1; 12 bases align to TRBD2. The CDR3 has 17 residues. CDR1 is SGHRS and CDR2 is YFSETQ in the germline V gene. V lost 5 bases to trimming and J lost 10 bases; unmatched junction nucleotides: 16. Here the CDR3 reads CASRLTWTSGKGNEQFF. As DNA, the CDR3 is TGCGCCAGCAGGCTCACCTGGACTAGCGGGAAAGGCAACGAGCAGTTCTTC. Full variable domain (remainder filled in from reference TRBV5-1 and TRBJ2-1): KAGVTQTPRYLIKTRGQQVTLSCSPISGHRSVSWYQQTPGQGLQFLFEYFSETQRNKGNFPGRFSGRQFSNSRSEMNVSTLELGDSALYLCASRLTWTSGKGNEQFFGPGTRLTVL.

The chain couples TRBV28 to TRBJ2-3; the match to TRBD1 covers 10 bases. V trimming: 3 bases; J trimming: 6 bases; junction bases outside the gene matches: 6. The germline V gene encodes CDR1 MDHEN and CDR2 SYDVKM. This CDR3 contains 15 residues. The chain's CDR3 is CASSLGGTGVDTQYF. The CDR3 nucleotides read TGTGCCAGCAGTTTGGGAGGGACAGGGGTGGATACGCAGTATTTT. Full variable domain (rest looked up from reference TRBV28 and TRBJ2-3): DVKVTQSSRYLVKRTGEKVFLECVQDMDHENMFWYRQDPGLGLRLIYFSYDVKMKEKGDIPEGYSVSREKKERFSLILESASTNQTSMYLCASSLGGTGVDTQYFGPGTRLTVL.

This clone was observed a few times. The CDR3 carries no conserved terminal phenylalanine or tryptophan, so it likely arises from a read error. The DNA is omitted, as the CDR3 cannot be located on it reliably, and the CDR3 follows TCRdb's listing. The rearrangement links TRBV21-1 to TRBJ2-7; TRBD2 reflects the table's D call only, with no check against the DNA. TRBV21-1 is deemed a pseudogene. Including both end residues, the CDR3 is 10 amino acids long. CDR3 loop: CASSESGGQA.

The chain has TRBV5-6 and TRBJ2-1, with D unclear. CDR3 length equals 14 residues. The ends were cut back, 0 bases at V and 0 bases at J, with 4 bases in the middle. Germline CDR1 is SGHDT and CDR2 is YYEEEE. Here the CDR3 reads CASSLGSSYNEQFF. CDR3 bases: TGTGCCAGCAGCTTGGGTAGCTCCTACAATGAGCAGTTCTTC.

The chain is built from TRBV9 and TRBJ1-2; 8 bases map to TRBD1. The CDR3 has 16 residues. V dropped 2 bases and J dropped 4; count of bases not matched to a gene: 10. CDR1 SGDLS and CDR2 YYNGEE come from the germline V gene. DNA for the CDR3: TGTGCCAGCAGCGTTGACCAGGGCAGGGGGCTCTATGGCTACACCTTC. This translates into CASSVDQGRGLYGYTF.

A word on this clone: Compared with germline, one end of the junction differs, possibly owing to a read error. V and J are TRBV30 and TRBJ2-7; TRBD2 aligns across 9 bases. Germline V lookup: CDR1 GTSNPN, CDR2 SVGIG (reference sequence). This CDR3 is built from 12 residues. CDR3 DNA: TGTGCCTGGGAAACCCGCGGACTAGCGTCAACTTTC. Translation gives CAWETRGLASTF.

The V and J genes are TRBV7-8 and TRBJ1-2, with 8 nucleotides matching TRBD1. This CDR3 is 18 amino acids long. The trim removed 1 base at V and 0 bases at J, leaving 10 bases unmatched. The germline gives CDR1 SGHVS, CDR2 FQNEAQ. CDR3 sequence: CASSLDLGAGGPNYGYTF. Here the CDR3 DNA reads TGTGCCAGCAGCTTAGATTTAGGGGCAGGGGGCCCTAACTATGGCTACACCTTC. The complete variable domain, with remaining parts taken from reference TRBV7-8 and TRBJ1-2, reads GAGVSQSPRYKVAKRGQDVALRCDPISGHVSLFWYQQALGQGPEFLTYFQNEAQLDKSGLPSDRFFAERPEGSVSTLKIQRTQQEDSAVYLCASSLDLGAGGPNYGYTFGSGTRLTVV.

This chain joins TRBV7-8 and TRBJ1-1; tentatively, D is TRBD1 (5 bases). The CDR3 has 13 amino acids. Germline CDR1 SGHVS, CDR2 FQNEAQ. V was clipped by 4 bases and J by 4 bases, with 10 bases between them. Here the CDR3 DNA reads TGTGCCAGCAGCTATCAGGGTGGCACTGAAGCTTTCTTT. Translated: CASSYQGGTEAFF. The full variable domain, completed using reference TRBV7-8 and TRBJ1-1, is GAGVSQSPRYKVAKRGQDVALRCDPISGHVSLFWYQQALGQGPEFLTYFQNEAQLDKSGLPSDRFFAERPEGSVSTLKIQRTQQEDSAVYLCASSYQGGTEAFFGQGTRLTVV.

A remark on this clone: This specimen includes other DNA sequences encoding the same CDR3. The chain's CDR3 is CASSPTGDYGYTF. CDR3 nucleotides: TGTGCCAGCAGCCCCACAGGGGACTATGGCTACACCTTC. J is TRBJ1-2 and V is TRBV12-3 or TRBV12-4; TRBD1 aligns across 7 bases. V lost 6 bases, J lost 3 bases, and 4 bases stayed unmatched. The CDR3 is made up of 13 amino acids.

This sequence joins TRBV5-1 and TRBJ1-5; 7 bases are a match to TRBD1. CDR1 is SGHRS, CDR2 YFSETQ, per germline. The V gene end was trimmed by 4 bases and the J gene end by 3 bases; junction bases not matched to a gene: 4. The CDR3 loop spans 14 amino acids. The CDR3 DNA reads as TGCGCCAGCAGCCCACAGGGGTACAATCAGCCCCAGCATTTT. This codes for CASSPQGYNQPQHF.

V is TRBV7-3 and J is TRBJ1-2; D is undetermined. The CDR3 sequence is 12 residues long. Germline V gene lookup returns CDR1 SGHTA and CDR2 FQGTGA. The ends were cut back, 4 bases at V and 8 bases at J, with 11 bases in the middle. Here the CDR3 reads CASSSDGLGYTF. The CDR3 nucleotides are TGTGCCAGCAGCTCTGATGGACTGGGCTACACCTTC.

This clone was picked up one time. The chain joins TRBV28 to TRBJ2-1; 7 bases line up with TRBD2. The CDR3 contains 13 residues. Per the germline V gene, CDR1 is MDHEN and CDR2 is SYDVKM. J was trimmed by 4 bases and V by 7 bases; bases with no gene match: 4. The CDR3 spells CASTGGLYNEQFF. Here the CDR3 DNA reads TGTGCCAGCACGGGGGGACTTTACAATGAGCAGTTCTTC.

The V and J genes are TRBV18 and TRBJ1-2; perhaps TRBD1 as D (6 bases). V lost 0 bases and J 3 bases, leaving 8 bases between the germline ends. This CDR3 has 14 residues. The germline CDR1 and CDR2 sequences are KGHSH and LQKENI. The CDR3 spells CASSPPTGYYGYTF. The CDR3 DNA reads as TGTGCCAGCTCACCACCCACAGGGTACTATGGCTACACCTTC.

The rearrangement joins TRBV6-5 to TRBJ1-1; 7 bases are shared with TRBD1. CDR1 and CDR2 (germline): MNHEY, SVGAGI. The CDR3 has 15 amino acids. J lost 1 base, V lost 4 bases, and 6 bases had no gene match. The CDR3 region is CASSSTGAGNTEAFF. The CDR3 DNA is TGTGCCAGCAGTTCTACAGGGGCCGGGAACACTGAAGCTTTCTTT.

This clone was recorded once. The chain couples TRBV7-8 to TRBJ1-6; TRBD1 agrees at 7 bases. The CDR3 covers 16 residues. Trimming cost V 1 base and J 6 bases; bases outside gene matches: 6. In germline, CDR1 is SGHVS, CDR2 FQNEAQ. Here the CDR3 reads CASSLEGARTNSPLHF. Here the CDR3 DNA reads TGTGCCAGCAGCTTAGAGGGGGCGCGAACTAATTCACCCCTCCACTTT.